Below are 19 T cell receptor beta chains sequenced from a single sample in a study of shared clonotypes between healthy human individuals. Some clones are missing from TCRdb's copy, which holds only in-frame ones; the method was immunoSEQ multiplex PCR. The repertoire holds about a million clones, around 75% seen once, with about 1.5% in the top ten. Source material: memory CD4+ T cells sorted from blood. Described subset: CD45RA-negative fraction. These receptors all stem from a man aged 18 to 30 in good health.

The V and J genes are TRBV5-1 and TRBJ2-7, with D tentatively TRBD1 (6 bases). The ends were cut back, 2 bases at V and 3 bases at J, with 12 bases in the middle. The CDR3 runs to 14 residues. Germline V gives CDR1 SGHRS, CDR2 YFSETQ. The CDR3 protein is CASSLQGPNYEQYF. CDR3 coding DNA: TGCGCCAGCAGCTTACAGGGTCCGAACTACGAGCAGTACTTC.

A few counts support this clone. The genes are TRBV11-1 and TRBJ2-5; perhaps TRBD1 as D (5 bases). The V end was cut by 1 base, the J end by 1 base, with 10 bases between. Germline CDR1 is SGHAT and CDR2 is FQDESV (reference sequence). This CDR3 is 15 amino acids long. The CDR3 loop reads CASSLVTGPQETQYF. In DNA form, the CDR3 reads TGTGCCAGCAGCTTAGTAACAGGCCCCCAAGAGACCCAGTACTTC.

The chain uses TRBV5-1 and TRBJ2-2; 7 nucleotides agree with TRBD1. The CDR3 contains 15 residues. The germline CDR1 and CDR2 sequences are SGHRS and YFSETQ. V shed 3 bases, J shed 3 bases, and the junction held 5 bases outside the gene matches. CDR3 sequence reads: CASSSTGSDTGELFF. For the CDR3, the DNA is TGCGCCAGCAGCTCGACAGGGAGTGACACCGGGGAGCTGTTTTTT.

The table lists this clone with a count of one. The rearrangement uses TRBV6-1 and TRBJ1-1; D perhaps matches TRBD1 (6 bases). The germline gives CDR1 MNHNS, CDR2 SASEGT. CDR3 length: 15 amino acids. Trimming stripped 6 bases from V and 7 bases from J, with 21 bases between. CDR3 coding DNA: TGTGCCAGCAGCAACGACCCGACGGGGGGCGGTGAAGCTTTCTTT. Translation: CASSNDPTGGGEAFF.

The table lists this clone with many counts. This chain links TRBV12-5 with TRBJ2-7; TRBD2 matches at 10 bases. Germline lookup yields CDR1 LGHNT and CDR2 FRNRAP. The length of the CDR3 is 14 residues. V lost 5 bases, J lost 6 bases, and 7 bases stayed unmatched. This CDR3 reads CASGASGRLGEQYF. CDR3 sequence (DNA): TGTGCTAGTGGTGCTAGCGGGAGATTAGGCGAGCAGTACTTC. Together with reference TRBV12-5 and TRBJ2-7, the CDR3 gives the full variable domain: DARVTQTPRHKVTEMGQEVTMRCQPILGHNTVFWYRQTMMQGLELLAYFRNRAPLDDSGMPKDRFSAEMPDATLATLKIQPSEPRDSAVYFCASGASGRLGEQYFGPGTRLTVT.

The sample holds a few counts of this clone. CDR3 region: CASSQGSPLHF. CDR3 nucleotides: TGTGCCAGCAGCCAAGGATCACCCCTCCACTTT. The gene calls are TRBV14 and TRBJ1-6; D is unresolved. This CDR3 region has 11 residues. Trimming removed 1 base at V and 10 bases at J, with 2 bases between. Germline V gene data show CDR1 as SGHDN and CDR2 as FVKESK.

The chain carries TRBV6-1 and TRBJ1-3; tentative D call: TRBD1 (6 bases). Trimming shortened V by 6 bases and J by 8 bases, and 17 bases separated the two germline ends. Germline loops: CDR1 MNHNS, CDR2 SASEGT. The CDR3 has 14 amino acids. This chain's CDR3 is CASRVTGFRDTIYF. DNA of the CDR3: TGTGCCAGCAGGGTCACAGGGTTTCGAGACACCATATATTTT.

The chain couples TRBV6-5 to TRBJ1-1; the D gene is possibly TRBD1 (5 bases). The V gene's germline CDR1 is MNHEY and CDR2 SVGAGI. CDR3 length: 13 amino acids. The V gene lost 6 bases and the J gene lost 4 bases, with 12 bases spanning the gap. The CDR3 DNA is TGTGCCAGCAGCCGCCAGGGCACCACTGAAGCTTTCTTT. Protein product: CASSRQGTTEAFF.

V is TRBV6-1 and J is TRBJ1-1; 7 bases are a match to TRBD1. The V and J ends lost 5 bases and 6 bases, in that order; junction bases with no gene match: 6. The germline gives CDR1 MNHNS, CDR2 SASEGT. This CDR3 has 13 residues. The CDR3 reads CASSNRGGSEAFF. DNA for the CDR3: TGTGCCAGCAGTAACAGGGGAGGGTCTGAAGCTTTCTTT.

This chain uses TRBV4-2 with TRBJ2-3; a possible D gene is TRBD1 (6 bases). The ends were cut back, 0 bases at V and 4 bases at J, with 14 bases in the middle. CDR1 is LGHNA and CDR2 is YNFKEQ in the germline V gene. CDR3 length equals 16 residues. CDR3 loop: CASSQEPAPGADTQYF. For the CDR3, the DNA is TGTGCCAGCAGCCAAGAACCGGCGCCAGGGGCAGATACGCAGTATTTT.

In DNA form, the CDR3 reads TGTGCCATCAGTTCAACTAGCGAATCCTACGAGCAGTACTTC. Its translation: CAISSTSESYEQYF. This chain connects TRBV10-3 to TRBJ2-7; 7 bases map to TRBD2. This CDR3 is built from 14 residues. V was pared by 5 bases and J by 1 base, with 5 bases of the junction left unmatched. Germline V gene data show CDR1 as ENHRY and CDR2 as SYGVKD.

The chain has TRBV4-3 and TRBJ2-3, with 11 bases matching TRBD2. Germline V CDR1 and CDR2: LGHNA, YSLEER. This CDR3 is 19 amino acids long. With V trimmed by 1 base and J by 1 base, 10 bases remained unmatched. This CDR3 reads CASSQGFSGRARGTDTQYF. CDR3 nucleotides: TGCGCCAGCAGCCAAGGCTTTAGCGGGAGGGCGAGGGGCACAGATACGCAGTATTTT.

This sequence joins TRBV30 and TRBJ2-3; tentatively, D is TRBD2 (5 bases). CDR3 size: 15 residues. Germline values: CDR1 GTSNPN, CDR2 SVGIG (reference sequence). V lost 4 bases, J lost 0 bases, and 14 bases lay in between. The CDR3 nucleotides are TGTGCCTGGAACCGGGATCCCCCTAGCACAGATACGCAGTATTTT. It codes for CAWNRDPPSTDTQYF.

This chain uses TRBV10-3 with TRBJ2-3; tentatively, D is TRBD2 (7 bases). Deletions cut 2 bases from V and 4 bases from J, with 13 bases between. There are 15 residues in the CDR3. Germline values: CDR1 ENHRY, CDR2 SYGVKD. In DNA form, the CDR3 reads TGTGCCATCAGTGAGGGGCGGGGGCCCCCAGATACGCAGTATTTT. Amino acid sequence: CAISEGRGPPDTQYF.

This sequence joins TRBV27 and TRBJ1-3, with no clear D. V dropped 1 base and J dropped 0 bases, with 13 bases sitting between them. The CDR3 covers 17 residues. Germline CDR1 and CDR2: MNHEY and SMNVEV (reference sequence). CDR3 nucleotides: TGTGCCAGCAGTTTATATGGTCCGGGGAGCTCTGGAAACACCATATATTTT. Amino acids: CASSLYGPGSSGNTIYF.

This clone was recorded a few times. The rearrangement links TRBV27 to TRBJ2-3, with a tentative D call TRBD1 (6 bases). Germline loops: CDR1 MNHEY, CDR2 SMNVEV (reference sequence). The CDR3 extends over 14 amino acids. Trimming removed 7 bases at V and 4 bases at J, with 15 bases between. CDR3 protein: CASKDRGRSDTQYF. The CDR3 nucleotides read TGTGCCAGCAAGGACAGAGGGAGATCAGATACGCAGTATTTT.

The chain joins TRBV7-8 to TRBJ2-7; maybe TRBD2 (5 bases). Deletions cut 5 bases from V and 2 bases from J, with 13 bases between. The germline CDR1 and CDR2 sequences are SGHVS and FQNEAQ. The CDR3 spans 14 residues. The DNA of the CDR3 is TGTGCCAGCAGCGTAAGCGGACCGACCTACGAGCAGTACTTC. Its translation: CASSVSGPTYEQYF.

This chain joins TRBV5-6 and TRBJ1-1; possibly TRBD1 for D (6 bases). Trimming removed 4 bases from V and 0 bases from J, with 19 bases in between. Germline V gene lookup returns CDR1 SGHDT and CDR2 YYEEEE. The CDR3 has 17 amino acids. The CDR3 is CASSKAGEPLMNTEAFF. In DNA form, the CDR3 reads TGTGCCAGCAGCAAGGCAGGGGAGCCCCTCATGAACACTGAAGCTTTCTTT.

This chain links TRBV4-3 with TRBJ1-4, with D unresolved. V was shortened by 1 base and J by 0 bases, with 6 bases between the two germline ends. Per germline, CDR1 LGHNA and CDR2 YSLEER. This CDR3 contains 15 residues. In DNA, the CDR3 is TGCGCCAGCAGCCAAGTTAGAACAACTAATGAAAAACTGTTTTTT. It specifies CASSQVRTTNEKLFF.